This TCR beta chain was sequenced in a study of T cell responses to AZD1222 COVID-19 vaccine. Notes on the study in general: Reportedly, nearly half of unique spike TCRs recognized epitopes outside B.1.351/B.1.1.7 mutations. Donors were chiefly white British, with a greater number of females, and clonal diversity was perhaps underestimated. CD4 TCRs associated with vaccination spanned spike, dominating at 160-218 and 743-854.

A remark on this clone: The antigen is not known.

The protocol was immunoSEQ multiplex PCR, while the TCRdb copy is restricted to in-frame clones and leaves out a portion. Seen here are roughly 120,000 clones, approximately 90% observed once, and the top ten hold around 8%. CDR3 size: 12 residues. Trimming removed 4 bases at V and 7 bases at J, with 10 bases between. The specimen comprised peripheral blood, sampled on day 0 of AZD1222 vaccination. The receptor was isolated from an adult in good health. V gene TRBV12-3 or TRBV12-4 combines with J gene TRBJ1-1; D not certain. The CDR3 spells CASSSQWGEAFF. As DNA, the CDR3 is TGTGCCAGCAGTTCTCAGTGGGGTGAAGCTTTCTTT.